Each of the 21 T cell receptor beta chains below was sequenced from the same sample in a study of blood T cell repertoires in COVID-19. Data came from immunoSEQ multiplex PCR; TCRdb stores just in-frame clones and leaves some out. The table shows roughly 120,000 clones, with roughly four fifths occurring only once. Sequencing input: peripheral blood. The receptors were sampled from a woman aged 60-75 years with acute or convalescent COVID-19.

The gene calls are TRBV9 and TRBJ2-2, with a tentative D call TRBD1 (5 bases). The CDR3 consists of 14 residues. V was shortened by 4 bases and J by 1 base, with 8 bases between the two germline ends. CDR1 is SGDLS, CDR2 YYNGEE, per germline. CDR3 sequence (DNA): TGTGCCAGCAGCCCCCAGGGGAACACCGGGGAGCTGTTTTTT. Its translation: CASSPQGNTGELFF.

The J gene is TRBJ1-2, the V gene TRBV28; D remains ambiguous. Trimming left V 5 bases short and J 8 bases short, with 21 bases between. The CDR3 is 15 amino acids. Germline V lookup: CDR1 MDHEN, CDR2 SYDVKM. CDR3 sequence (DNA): TGTGCCAGCAGTCTAAGGCTTGGAACTCTCGGGGGCTACACCTTC. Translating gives CASSLRLGTLGGYTF.

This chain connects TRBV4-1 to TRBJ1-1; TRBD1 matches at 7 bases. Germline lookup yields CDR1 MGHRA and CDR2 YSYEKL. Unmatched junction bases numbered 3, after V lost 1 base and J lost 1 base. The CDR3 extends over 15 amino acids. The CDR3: CASSQARTGNTEAFF. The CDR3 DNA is TGCGCCAGCAGCCAAGCTCGGACAGGGAACACTGAAGCTTTCTTT.

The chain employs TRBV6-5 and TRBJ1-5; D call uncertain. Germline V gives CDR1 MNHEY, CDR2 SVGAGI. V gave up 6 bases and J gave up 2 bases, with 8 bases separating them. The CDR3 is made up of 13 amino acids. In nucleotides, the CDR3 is TGTGCCAGCAGGTCCCAGGGCAATCAGCCCCAGCATTTT. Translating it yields CASRSQGNQPQHF.

The CDR3 DNA sequence: TGTGCCAGCAGCCAAGATGGGAACAGGGGTGGCTACACCTTC. It encodes CASSQDGNRGGYTF. The genes are TRBV3-1 (or the pseudogene TRBV3-2) and TRBJ1-2; 7 bases line up with TRBD1. Germline V gives CDR1 LGHDT, CDR2 YNNKEL (reference sequence). There are 14 residues in the CDR3. The V segment lost 0 bases and the J segment 7 bases; nucleotides outside the gene matches: 5.

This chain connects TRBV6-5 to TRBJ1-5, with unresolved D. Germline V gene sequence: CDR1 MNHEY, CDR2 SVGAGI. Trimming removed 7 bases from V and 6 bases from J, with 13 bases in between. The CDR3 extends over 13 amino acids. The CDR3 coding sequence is TGTGCCAGCATCCTCGCTACCGGTCAGCCCCAGCATTTT. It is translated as CASILATGQPQHF.

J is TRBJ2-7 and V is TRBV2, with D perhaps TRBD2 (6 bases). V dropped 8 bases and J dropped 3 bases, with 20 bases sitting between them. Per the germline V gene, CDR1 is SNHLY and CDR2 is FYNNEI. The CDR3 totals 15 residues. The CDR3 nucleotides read TGTGCCAGCGGGGAAAGGGCGGGGCAAAACTACGAGCAGTACGTC. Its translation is CASGERAGQNYEQYV.

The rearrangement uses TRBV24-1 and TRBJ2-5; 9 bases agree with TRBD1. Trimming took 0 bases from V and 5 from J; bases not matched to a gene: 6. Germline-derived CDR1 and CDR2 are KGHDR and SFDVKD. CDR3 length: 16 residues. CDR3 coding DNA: TGTGCCACCAGTGATTTGGGCACAGGGGGCCTGGAGACCCAGTACTTC. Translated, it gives CATSDLGTGGLETQYF.

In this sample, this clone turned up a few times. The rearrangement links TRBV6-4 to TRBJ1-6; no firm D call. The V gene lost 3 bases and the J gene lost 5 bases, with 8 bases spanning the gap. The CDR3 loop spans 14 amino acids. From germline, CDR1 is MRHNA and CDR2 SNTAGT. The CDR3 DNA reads TGTGCCAGCAGTGAGAACGGAGATAATTCACCCCTCCACTTT. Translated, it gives CASSENGDNSPLHF.

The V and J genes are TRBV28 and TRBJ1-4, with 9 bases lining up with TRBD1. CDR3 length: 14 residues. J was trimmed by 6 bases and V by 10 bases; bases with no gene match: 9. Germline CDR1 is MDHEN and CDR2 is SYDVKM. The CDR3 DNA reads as TGTGCCACATCACCGGGACAGGGATATGAAAAACTGTTTTTT. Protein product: CATSPGQGYEKLFF.

CDR3 in DNA: TGTGCCAGCTCACCATTGGAACAGTTGGACACTGAAGCTTTCTTT. Protein sequence: CASSPLEQLDTEAFF. V gene TRBV18 combines with J gene TRBJ1-1; D is ambiguous. Looked up from germline, CDR1 is KGHSH and CDR2 is LQKENI. This CDR3 spans 15 amino acids. Deletions cut 2 bases from V and 3 bases from J, with 13 bases between.

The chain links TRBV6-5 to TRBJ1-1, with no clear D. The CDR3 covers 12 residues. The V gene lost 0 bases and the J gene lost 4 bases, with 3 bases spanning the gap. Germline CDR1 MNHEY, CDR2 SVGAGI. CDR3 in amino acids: CASSYSATEAFF. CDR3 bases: TGTGCCAGCAGTTACTCGGCCACTGAAGCTTTCTTT.

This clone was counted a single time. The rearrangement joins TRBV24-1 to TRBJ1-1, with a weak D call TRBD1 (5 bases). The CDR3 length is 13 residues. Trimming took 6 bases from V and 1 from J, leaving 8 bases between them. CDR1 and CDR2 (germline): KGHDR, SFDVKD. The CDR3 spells CATSNDRNTEAFF. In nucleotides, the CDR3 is TGTGCCACCAGTAATGACAGGAACACTGAAGCTTTCTTT.

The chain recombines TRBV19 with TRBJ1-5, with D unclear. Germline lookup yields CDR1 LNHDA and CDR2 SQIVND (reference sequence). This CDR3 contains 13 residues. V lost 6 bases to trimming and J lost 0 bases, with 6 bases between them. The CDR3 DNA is TGTGCCAGTAGACAGCCTAGCAATCAGCCCCAGCATTTT. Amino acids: CASRQPSNQPQHF.

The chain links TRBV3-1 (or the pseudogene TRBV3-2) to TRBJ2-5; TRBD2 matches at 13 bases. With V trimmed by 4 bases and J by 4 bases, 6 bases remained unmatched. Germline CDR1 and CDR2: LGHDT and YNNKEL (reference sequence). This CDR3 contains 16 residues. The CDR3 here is CASSRELAGGRETQYF. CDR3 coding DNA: TGTGCCAGCAGCCGAGAACTAGCGGGGGGGCGAGAGACCCAGTACTTC.

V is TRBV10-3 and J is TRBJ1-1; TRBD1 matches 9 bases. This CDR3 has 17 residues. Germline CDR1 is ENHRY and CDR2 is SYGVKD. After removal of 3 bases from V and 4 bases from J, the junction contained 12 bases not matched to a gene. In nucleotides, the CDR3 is TGTGCCATCAGTGATACAGGGGGCGCTCAGTGGGGCACTGAAGCTTTCTTT. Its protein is CAISDTGGAQWGTEAFF.

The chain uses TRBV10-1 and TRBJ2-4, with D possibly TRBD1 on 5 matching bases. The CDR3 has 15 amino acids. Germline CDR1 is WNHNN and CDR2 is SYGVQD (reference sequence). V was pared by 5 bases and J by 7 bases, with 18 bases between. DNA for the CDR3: TGCGCCAGCAGTCAAGGGGATGTTGGATCGAACATTCAGTACTTC. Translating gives CASSQGDVGSNIQYF.

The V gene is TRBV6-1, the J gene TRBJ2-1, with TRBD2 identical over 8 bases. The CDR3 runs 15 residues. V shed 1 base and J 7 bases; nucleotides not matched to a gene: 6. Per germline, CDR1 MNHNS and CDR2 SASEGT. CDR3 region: CASSEVTSGRNEQFF. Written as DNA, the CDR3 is TGTGCCAGCAGTGAAGTTACTAGCGGTAGGAATGAGCAGTTCTTC.

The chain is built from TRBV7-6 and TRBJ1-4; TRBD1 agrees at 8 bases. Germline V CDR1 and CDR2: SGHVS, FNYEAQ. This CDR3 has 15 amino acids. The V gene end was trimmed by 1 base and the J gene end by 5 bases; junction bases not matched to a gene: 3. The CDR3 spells CASSLGTGTNEKLFF. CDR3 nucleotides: TGTGCCAGCAGCTTAGGGACAGGGACGAATGAAAAACTGTTTTTT.

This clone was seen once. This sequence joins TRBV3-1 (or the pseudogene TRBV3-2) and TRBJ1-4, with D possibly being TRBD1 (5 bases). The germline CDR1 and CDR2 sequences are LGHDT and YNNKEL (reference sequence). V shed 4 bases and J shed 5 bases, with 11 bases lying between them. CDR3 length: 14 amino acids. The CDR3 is CASSLWEGNEKLFF. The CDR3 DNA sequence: TGTGCCAGCAGCCTCTGGGAGGGGAATGAAAAACTGTTTTTT.

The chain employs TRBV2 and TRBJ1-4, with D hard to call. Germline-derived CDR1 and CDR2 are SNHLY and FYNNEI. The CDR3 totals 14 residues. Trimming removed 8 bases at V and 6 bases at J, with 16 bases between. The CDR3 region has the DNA TGTGCCAGCGCAATACCCCGAGGAGATGAAAAACTGTTTTTT. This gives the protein CASAIPRGDEKLFF. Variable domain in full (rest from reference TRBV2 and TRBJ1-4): EPEVTQTPSHQVTQMGQEVILRCVPISNHLYFYWYRQILGQKVEFLVSFYNNEISEKSEIFDDQFSVERPDGSNFTLKIRSTKLEDSAMYFCASAIPRGDEKLFFGSGTQLSVL.